This T cell receptor beta chain was recovered during a study of blood T cell repertoires in COVID-19. Overall study: COVID-19 samples, acute and convalescent, were from the United States, Italy and Spain.

As originally analysed: Nucleated cell counts were estimated from reference gene primer amplification. The method was immunoSEQ multiplex PCR; TCRdb's version includes in-frame clones alone and lacks a portion of them. V and J calls and clone size are those listed in that table; D and trimming were worked out from the DNA. The data show nearly 50,000 clones, approximately 85% seen once. V was clipped by 3 bases and J by 10 bases; unmatched bases: 4. The CDR3 spans 14 residues. Germline CDR1 reads SGDLS; CDR2 reads YYNGEE. A note on this clone: At the DNA level, this CDR3 is encoded by other sequences in the same sample as well.

The TCR originated in a human donor in a cohort sampled during active COVID-19. Sequencing was carried out using peripheral blood. The chain is built from TRBV9 and TRBJ1-6; 10 bases match TRBD1. The CDR3 region is CASSGGQGNSPLHF. CDR3 DNA: TGTGCCAGCAGCGGGGGACAGGGGAACTCACCCCTCCACTTT. The whole variable domain, filled in from reference TRBV9 and TRBJ1-6, reads DSGVTQTPKHLITATGQRVTLRCSPRSGDLSVYWYQQSLDQGLQFLIQYYNGEERAKGNILERFSAQQFPDLHSELNLSSLELGDSALYFCASSGGQGNSPLHFGNGTRLTVT.